This TCR beta chain was captured by sequencing in a study of radiation and T cells in renal cell carcinoma. Germline V gene lookup returns CDR1 SGHTA and CDR2 FQGNSA. The CDR3 length is 13 residues. The germline V and J ends were trimmed by 5 bases and 3 bases, with 8 bases remaining between them. Indicated time point: blood 2 weeks post-SBRT. Regarding treatment: 15 Gy SBRT to primary tumor, nephrectomy 4 weeks later. This renal cell carcinoma was of the clear cell type. Here immunoSEQ multiplex PCR was the method, and the copy in TCRdb shows in-frame clones only, minus some. The sample lists roughly 140,000 clones, about nine tenths seen once, with approximately 13% in the top ten.

This clonotype was sampled from a woman between 50 and 59 years old with renal cell carcinoma. The sample here was blood, taken from a patient whose treatment included radiotherapy and nephrectomy. The chain carries TRBV7-2 and TRBJ2-4; D not resolved. The CDR3 loop is CASSPVGKNIQYF. The CDR3 nucleotides are TGTGCCAGCAGCCCCGTAGGCAAAAACATTCAGTACTTC. Full variable domain (missing parts from reference TRBV7-2 and TRBJ2-4): GAGVSQSPSNKVTEKGKDVELRCDPISGHTALYWYRQSLGQGLEFLIYFQGNSAPDKSGLPSDRFSAERTGGSVSTLTIQRTQQEDSAVYLCASSPVGKNIQYFGAGTRLSVL.